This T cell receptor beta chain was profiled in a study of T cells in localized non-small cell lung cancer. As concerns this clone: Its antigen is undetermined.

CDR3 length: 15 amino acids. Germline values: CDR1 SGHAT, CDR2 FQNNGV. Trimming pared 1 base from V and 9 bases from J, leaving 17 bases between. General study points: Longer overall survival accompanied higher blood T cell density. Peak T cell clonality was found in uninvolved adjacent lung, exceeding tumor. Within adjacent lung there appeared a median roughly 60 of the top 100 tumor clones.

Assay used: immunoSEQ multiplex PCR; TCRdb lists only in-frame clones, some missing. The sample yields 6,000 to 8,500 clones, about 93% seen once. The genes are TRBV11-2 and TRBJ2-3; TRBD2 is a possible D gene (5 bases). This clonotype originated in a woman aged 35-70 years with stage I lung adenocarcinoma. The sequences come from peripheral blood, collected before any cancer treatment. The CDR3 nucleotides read TGTGCCAGCAGCTTAGTCCCCCGGGAAGAGGACACGCAGTATTTT. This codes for CASSLVPREEDTQYF.